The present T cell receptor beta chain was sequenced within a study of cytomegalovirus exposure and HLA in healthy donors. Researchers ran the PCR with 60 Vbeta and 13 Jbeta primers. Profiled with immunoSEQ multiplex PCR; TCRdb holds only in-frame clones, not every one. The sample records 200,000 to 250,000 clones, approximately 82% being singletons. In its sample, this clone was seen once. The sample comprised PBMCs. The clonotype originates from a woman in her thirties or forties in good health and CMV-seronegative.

The CDR3 loop is CASSFKRETEAFF. CDR3 sequence (DNA): TGTGCCAGCAGCTTTAAAAGGGAGACTGAAGCTTTCTTT. The chain employs TRBV7-3 and TRBJ1-1; unclear D gene. The CDR3 is 13 amino acids. CDR1 SGHTA and CDR2 FQGTGA come from the germline V gene. V was trimmed by 3 bases and J by 5 bases, leaving 10 bases between them.